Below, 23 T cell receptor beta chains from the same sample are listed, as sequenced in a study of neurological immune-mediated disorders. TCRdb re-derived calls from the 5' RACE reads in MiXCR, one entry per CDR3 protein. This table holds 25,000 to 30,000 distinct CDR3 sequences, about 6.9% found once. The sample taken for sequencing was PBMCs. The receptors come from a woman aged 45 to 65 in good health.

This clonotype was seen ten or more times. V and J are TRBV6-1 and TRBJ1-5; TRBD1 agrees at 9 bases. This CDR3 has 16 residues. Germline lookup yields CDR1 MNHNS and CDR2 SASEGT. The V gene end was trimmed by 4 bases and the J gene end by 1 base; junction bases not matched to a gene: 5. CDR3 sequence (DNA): TGTGCCAGCAGTGCCCGACAGGGGGGGAGCAATCAGCCCCAGCATTTT. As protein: CASSARQGGSNQPQHF.

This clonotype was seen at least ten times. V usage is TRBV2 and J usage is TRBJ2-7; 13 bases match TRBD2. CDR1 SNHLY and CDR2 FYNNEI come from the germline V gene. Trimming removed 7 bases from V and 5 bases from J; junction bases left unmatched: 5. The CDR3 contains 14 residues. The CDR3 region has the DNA TGTGCCAGCAAGAGGACTAGCGGGAGTAACGAGCAGTACTTC. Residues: CASKRTSGSNEQYF.

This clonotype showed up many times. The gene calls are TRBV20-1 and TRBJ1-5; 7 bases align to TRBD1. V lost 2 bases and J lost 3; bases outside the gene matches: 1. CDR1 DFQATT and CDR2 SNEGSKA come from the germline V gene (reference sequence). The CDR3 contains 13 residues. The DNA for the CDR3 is TGCAGTGCTAGAAAGGGGGCCAATCAGCCCCAGCATTTT. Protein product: CSARKGANQPQHF.

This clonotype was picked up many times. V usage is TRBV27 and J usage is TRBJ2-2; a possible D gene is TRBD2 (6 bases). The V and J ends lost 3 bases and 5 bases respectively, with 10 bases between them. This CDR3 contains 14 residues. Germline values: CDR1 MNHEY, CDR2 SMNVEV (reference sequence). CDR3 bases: TGTGCCAGCAGTTTCTCCGGGAGAACCGGGGAGCTGTTTTTT. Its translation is CASSFSGRTGELFF.

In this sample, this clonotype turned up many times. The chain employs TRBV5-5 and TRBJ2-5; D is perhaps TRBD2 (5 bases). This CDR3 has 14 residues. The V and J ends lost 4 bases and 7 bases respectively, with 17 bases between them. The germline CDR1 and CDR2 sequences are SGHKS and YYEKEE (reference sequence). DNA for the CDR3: TGTGCCAGCAGCCCCGGGAATGGTCCCGGGACCCAGTACTTC. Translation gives CASSPGNGPGTQYF.

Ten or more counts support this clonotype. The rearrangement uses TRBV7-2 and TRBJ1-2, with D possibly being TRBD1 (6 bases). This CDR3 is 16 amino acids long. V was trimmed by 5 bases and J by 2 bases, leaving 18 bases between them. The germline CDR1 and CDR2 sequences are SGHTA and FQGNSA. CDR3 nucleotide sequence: TGTGCCAGCAGCCAATACTTTACAAGGGGGAACTATGGCTACACCTTC. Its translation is CASSQYFTRGNYGYTF.

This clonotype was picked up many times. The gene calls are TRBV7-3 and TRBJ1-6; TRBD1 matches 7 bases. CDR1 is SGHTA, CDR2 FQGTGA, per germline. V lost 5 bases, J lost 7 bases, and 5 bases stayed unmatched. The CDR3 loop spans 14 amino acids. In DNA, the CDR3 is TGTGCCAGCAGCGAGGGGGCGAGGAATTCACCCCTCCACTTT. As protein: CASSEGARNSPLHF.

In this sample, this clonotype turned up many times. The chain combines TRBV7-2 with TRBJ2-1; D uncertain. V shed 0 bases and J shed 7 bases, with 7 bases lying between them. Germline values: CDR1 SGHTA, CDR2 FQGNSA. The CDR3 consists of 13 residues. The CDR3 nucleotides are TGTGCCAGCAGCTTAGCGCTGGCGAATGAGCAGTTCTTC. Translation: CASSLALANEQFF.

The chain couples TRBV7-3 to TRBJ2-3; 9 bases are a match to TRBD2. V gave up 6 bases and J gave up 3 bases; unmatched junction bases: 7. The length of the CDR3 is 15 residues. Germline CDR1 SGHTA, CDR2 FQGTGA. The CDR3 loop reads CASRRRSGGTDTQYF. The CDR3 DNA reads TGTGCCAGCAGACGTCGGAGCGGGGGGACAGATACGCAGTATTTT.

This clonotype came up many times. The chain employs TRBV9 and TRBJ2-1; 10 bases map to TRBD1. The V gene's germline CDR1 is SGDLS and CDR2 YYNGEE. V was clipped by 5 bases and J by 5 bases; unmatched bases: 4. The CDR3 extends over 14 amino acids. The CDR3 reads CASRSGTGDNEQFF. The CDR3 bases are TGTGCCAGCAGGTCCGGGACAGGGGACAATGAGCAGTTCTTC.

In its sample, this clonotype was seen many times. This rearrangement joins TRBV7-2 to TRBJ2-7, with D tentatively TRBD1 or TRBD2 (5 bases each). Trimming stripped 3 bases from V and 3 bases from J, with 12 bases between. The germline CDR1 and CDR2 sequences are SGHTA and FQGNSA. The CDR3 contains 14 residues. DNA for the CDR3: TGTGCCAGCAGCTTCACCGGGACGAACTACGAGCAGTACTTC. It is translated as CASSFTGTNYEQYF.

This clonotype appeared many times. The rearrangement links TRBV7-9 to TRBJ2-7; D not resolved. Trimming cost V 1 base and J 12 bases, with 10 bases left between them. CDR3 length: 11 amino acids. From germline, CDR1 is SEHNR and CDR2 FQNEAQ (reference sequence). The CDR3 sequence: CASSLVSGLYF. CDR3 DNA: TGTGCCAGCAGCTTAGTGTCAGGTCTGTACTTC.

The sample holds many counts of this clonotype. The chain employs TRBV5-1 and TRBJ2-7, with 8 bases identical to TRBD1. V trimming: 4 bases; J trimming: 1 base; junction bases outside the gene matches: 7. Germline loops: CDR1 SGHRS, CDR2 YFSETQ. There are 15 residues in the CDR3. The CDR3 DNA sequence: TGCGCCAGCAGCCTTACGACAGGGGAATCCTACGAGCAGTACTTC. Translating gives CASSLTTGESYEQYF.

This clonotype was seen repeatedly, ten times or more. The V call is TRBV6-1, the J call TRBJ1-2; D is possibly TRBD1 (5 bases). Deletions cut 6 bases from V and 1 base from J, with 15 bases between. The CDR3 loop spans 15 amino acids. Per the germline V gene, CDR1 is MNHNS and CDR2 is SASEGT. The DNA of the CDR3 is TGTGCCAGCAGAGCTACAGGAACCATTAACTATGGCTACACCTTC. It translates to CASRATGTINYGYTF.

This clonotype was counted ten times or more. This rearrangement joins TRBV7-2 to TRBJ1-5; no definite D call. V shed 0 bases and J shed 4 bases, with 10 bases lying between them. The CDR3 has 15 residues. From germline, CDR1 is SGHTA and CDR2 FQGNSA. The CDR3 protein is CASSLAGKLNQPQHF. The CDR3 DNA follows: TGTGCCAGCAGCTTAGCAGGGAAATTGAATCAGCCCCAGCATTTT.

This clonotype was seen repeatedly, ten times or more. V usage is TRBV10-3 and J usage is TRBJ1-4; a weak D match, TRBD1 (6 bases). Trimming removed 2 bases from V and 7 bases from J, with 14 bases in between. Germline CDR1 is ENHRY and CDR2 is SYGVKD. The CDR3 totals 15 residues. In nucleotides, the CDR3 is TGTGCCATCAGTGAGCGACCAGGGGCCGGTGAAAAACTGTTTTTT. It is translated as CAISERPGAGEKLFF.

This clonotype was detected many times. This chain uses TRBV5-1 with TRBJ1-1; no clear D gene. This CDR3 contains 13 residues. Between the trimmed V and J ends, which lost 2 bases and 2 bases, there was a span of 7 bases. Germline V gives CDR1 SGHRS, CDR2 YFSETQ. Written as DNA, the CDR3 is TGCGCCAGCAGCTTACGGGTAAACACTGAAGCTTTCTTT. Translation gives CASSLRVNTEAFF.

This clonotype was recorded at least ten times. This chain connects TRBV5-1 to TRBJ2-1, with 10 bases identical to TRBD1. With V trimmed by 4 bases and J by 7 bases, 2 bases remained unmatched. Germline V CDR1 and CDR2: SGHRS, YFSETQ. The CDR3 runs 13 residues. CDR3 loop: CASSQGQGNEQFF. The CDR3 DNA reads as TGCGCCAGCAGCCAGGGACAGGGGAATGAGCAGTTCTTC.

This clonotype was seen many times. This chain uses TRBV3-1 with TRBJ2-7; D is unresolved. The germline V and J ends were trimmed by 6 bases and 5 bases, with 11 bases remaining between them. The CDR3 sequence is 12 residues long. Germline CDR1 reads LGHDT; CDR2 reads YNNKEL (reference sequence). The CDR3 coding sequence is TGTGCCAGCAGGGGAAATCTCCACGAGCAGTACTTC. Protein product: CASRGNLHEQYF.

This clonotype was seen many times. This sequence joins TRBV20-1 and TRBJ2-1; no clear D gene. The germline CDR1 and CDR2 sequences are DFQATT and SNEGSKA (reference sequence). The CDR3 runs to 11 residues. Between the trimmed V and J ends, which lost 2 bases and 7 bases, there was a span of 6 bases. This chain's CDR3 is CSARYFNEQFF. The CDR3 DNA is TGCAGTGCTAGATACTTTAATGAGCAGTTCTTC.

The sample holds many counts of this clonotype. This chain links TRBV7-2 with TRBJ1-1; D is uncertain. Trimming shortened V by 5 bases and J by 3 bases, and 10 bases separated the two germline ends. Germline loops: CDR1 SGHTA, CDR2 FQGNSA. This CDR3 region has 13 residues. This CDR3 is CASSAGIHTEAFF. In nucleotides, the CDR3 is TGTGCCAGCAGCGCCGGGATCCACACTGAAGCTTTCTTT.

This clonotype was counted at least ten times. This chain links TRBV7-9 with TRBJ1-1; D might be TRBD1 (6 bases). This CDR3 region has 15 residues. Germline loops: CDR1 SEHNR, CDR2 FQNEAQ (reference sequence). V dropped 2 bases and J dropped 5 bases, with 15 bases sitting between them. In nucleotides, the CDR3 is TGTGCCAGCAGCTTACAGGGGTCCAGCGGTACTGAAGCTTTCTTT. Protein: CASSLQGSSGTEAFF.

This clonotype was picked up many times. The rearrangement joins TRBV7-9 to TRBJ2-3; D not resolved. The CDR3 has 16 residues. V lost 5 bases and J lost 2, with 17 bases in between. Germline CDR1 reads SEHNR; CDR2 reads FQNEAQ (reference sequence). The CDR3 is CASSPIVTSPTDTQYF. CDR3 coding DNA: TGTGCCAGCAGCCCCATCGTGACTTCACCCACAGATACGCAGTATTTT.